This entry concerns a single T cell receptor (beta chain). What it binds is not known. This sample was included in a study of T cell responses to AZD1222 COVID-19 vaccine. Study information: Pooled in the analysis were second doses at about 4 or about 12 weeks. Study-level results: Possibly, clonal diversity was underestimated; donors were largely white British and included more females. Regions 160-218 and 743-854 dominated among vaccine-associated CD4 TCRs spanning spike.

The V segment lost 2 bases and the J segment 4 bases; nucleotides outside the gene matches: 6. CDR1 and CDR2 (germline): MNHNS, SASEGT. CDR3 length: 15 amino acids. Sequenced by immunoSEQ multiplex PCR; TCRdb stores in-frame clones only, minus some. The table has more than 85,000 clones, about 89% seen once. The sequence came from an adult in good health. The chain links TRBV6-1 to TRBJ1-2; 8 nucleotides match TRBD1. Here the sequenced sample was peripheral blood, taken on day 0 of AZD1222 vaccination. CDR3 sequence reads: CASSEPGGAVYGYTF. The CDR3 DNA is TGTGCCAGCAGTGAACCAGGGGGCGCGGTCTATGGCTACACCTTC.